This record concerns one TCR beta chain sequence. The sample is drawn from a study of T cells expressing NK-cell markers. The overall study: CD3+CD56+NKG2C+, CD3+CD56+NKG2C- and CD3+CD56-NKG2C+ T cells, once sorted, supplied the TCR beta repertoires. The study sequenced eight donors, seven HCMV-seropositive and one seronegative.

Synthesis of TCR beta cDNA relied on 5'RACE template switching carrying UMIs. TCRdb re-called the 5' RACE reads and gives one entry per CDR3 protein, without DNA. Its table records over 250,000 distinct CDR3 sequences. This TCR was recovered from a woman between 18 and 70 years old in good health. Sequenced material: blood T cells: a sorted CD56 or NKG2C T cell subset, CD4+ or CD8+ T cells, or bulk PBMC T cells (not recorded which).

CDR3 protein: CASRISGNTIYF. V usage is TRBV10-2 and J usage is TRBJ1-3. This CDR3 has 12 amino acids. Germline V gives CDR1 WSHSY, CDR2 SAAADI.